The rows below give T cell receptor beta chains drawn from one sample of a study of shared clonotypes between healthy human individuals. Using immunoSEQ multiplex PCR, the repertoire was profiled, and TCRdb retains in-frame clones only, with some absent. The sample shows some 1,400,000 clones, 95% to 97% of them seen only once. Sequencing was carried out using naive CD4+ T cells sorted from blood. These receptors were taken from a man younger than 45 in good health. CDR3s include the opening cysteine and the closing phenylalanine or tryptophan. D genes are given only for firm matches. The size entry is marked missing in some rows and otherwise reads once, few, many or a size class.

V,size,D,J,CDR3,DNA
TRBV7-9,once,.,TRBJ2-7,CASSLGGTVSYEQYF,TGTGCCAGCAGCCTCGGCGGGACAGTTAGCTACGAGCAGTACTTC
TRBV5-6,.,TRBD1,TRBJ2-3,CASSSDRAGDTQYF,TGTGCCAGCAGTTCTGACAGGGCAGGTGATACGCAGTATTTT
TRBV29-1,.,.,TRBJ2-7,CSVSGGGSYEQYF,TGCAGCGTTAGTGGCGGAGGATCCTACGAGCAGTACTTC
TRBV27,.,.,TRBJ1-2,CASTRRGGLDYGYTF,TGTGCCAGCACTCGAAGGGGGGGGCTGGACTATGGCTACACCTTC
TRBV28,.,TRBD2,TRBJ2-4,CASRAAGGADDIQYF,TGTGCCAGCAGGGCAGCGGGAGGTGCCGATGACATTCAGTACTTC
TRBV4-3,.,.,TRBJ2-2,CASSQRGQPTGELFF,TGCGCCAGCAGCCAAAGAGGACAGCCCACCGGGGAGCTGTTTTTT
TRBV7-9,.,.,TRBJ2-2,CARKKGDTGELFF,TGTGCCAGGAAGAAGGGAGACACCGGGGAGCTGTTTTTT
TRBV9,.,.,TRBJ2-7,CASSVGQVGREQYF,TGTGCCAGCAGCGTAGGACAGGTTGGCCGCGAGCAGTACTTC
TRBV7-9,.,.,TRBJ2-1,CASSLGEYHNEQFF,TGTGCCAGCAGCTTGGGGGAGTACCACAATGAGCAGTTCTTC
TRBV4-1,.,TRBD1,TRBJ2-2,CASSQFTGVNPGELFF,TGCGCCAGCAGCCAATTTACAGGGGTCAACCCCGGGGAGCTGTTTTTT
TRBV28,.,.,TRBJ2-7,CASSLSVSHYEQYF,TGTGCCAGCAGTTTATCGGTTTCCCACTACGAGCAGTACTTC
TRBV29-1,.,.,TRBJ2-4,CSVEGFAATDIQYF,TGCAGCGTTGAAGGTTTTGCAGCGACGGACATTCAGTACTTC
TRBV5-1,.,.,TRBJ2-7,CASSFGGQLIEQYF,TGCGCCAGCAGCTTCGGGGGACAGTTGATCGAGCAGTACTTC
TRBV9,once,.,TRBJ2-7,CASSPSGHRSYEQYF,TGTGCCAGCAGCCCCTCGGGACACCGCTCCTACGAGCAGTACTTC
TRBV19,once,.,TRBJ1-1,CASSIGPANTEAFF,TGTGCCAGTAGTATAGGCCCGGCGAACACTGAAGCTTTCTTT
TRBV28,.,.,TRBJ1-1,CASSPPGGMTEAFF,TGTGCCAGCAGTCCCCCGGGGGGGATGACTGAAGCTTTCTTT
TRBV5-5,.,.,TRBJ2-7,CASSLGYEQYF,TGTGCCAGCAGCTTGGGCTACGAGCAGTACTTC
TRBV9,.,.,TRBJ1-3,CASSGNSGNTIYF,TGTGCCAGCAGCGGGAACTCTGGAAACACCATATATTTT
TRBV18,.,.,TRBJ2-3,CASSPFAGTDTQYF,TGTGCCAGCTCACCCTTCGCCGGCACAGATACGCAGTATTTT
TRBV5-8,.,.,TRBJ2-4,CASSLYPRQSGKNIQYF,TGTGCCAGCAGCTTGTATCCCCGACAGTCGGGCAAAAACATTCAGTACTTC
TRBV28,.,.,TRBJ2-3,CASSLITDTQYF,TGTGCCAGCAGTTTGATCACAGATACGCAGTATTTT
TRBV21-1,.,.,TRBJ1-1,CASSTGTGTNTEAFF,TGTGCCAGCAGCACGGGGACAGGCACGAACACTGAAGCTTTCTTT
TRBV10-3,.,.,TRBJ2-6,CAISESGGPGANVLTF,TGTGCCATCAGTGAGTCGGGGGGTCCTGGGGCCAACGTCCTGACTTTC
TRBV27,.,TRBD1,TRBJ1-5,CASSSNRGGTGVVQPQHF,TGTGCCAGCAGTTCCAATCGTGGGGGGACAGGGGTGGTTCAGCCCCAGCATTTT
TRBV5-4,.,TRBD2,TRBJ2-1,CASSLSTSGGFSYNEQFF,TGTGCCAGCAGCTTGAGCACTAGCGGGGGGTTTTCCTACAATGAGCAGTTCTTC
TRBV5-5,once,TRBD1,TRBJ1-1,CASSLALGQGYTEAFF,TGTGCCAGCAGCTTGGCCCTGGGACAGGGATACACTGAAGCTTTCTTT
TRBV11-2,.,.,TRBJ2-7,CASSSNLGVISYEQYF,TGTGCCAGCAGCTCCAATTTAGGGGTAATCTCCTACGAGCAGTACTTC
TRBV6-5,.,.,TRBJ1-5,CASSFRNQPQHF,TGTGCCAGCAGTTTCCGCAATCAGCCCCAGCATTTT
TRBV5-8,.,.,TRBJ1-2,CASSPGTVSGYTF,TGTGCCAGCAGCCCTGGGACCGTCAGTGGCTACACCTTC
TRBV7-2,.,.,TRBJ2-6,CASSLGAGANVLTF,TGTGCCAGCAGCTTAGGAGCTGGGGCCAACGTCCTGACTTTC
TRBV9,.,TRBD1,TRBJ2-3,CASSTGQGSTDTQYF,TGTGCCAGCAGCACGGGACAGGGCTCCACAGATACGCAGTATTTT
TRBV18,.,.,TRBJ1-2,CASSPSDRANYGYTF,TGTGCCAGCTCACCAAGCGACAGAGCTAACTATGGCTACACCTTC
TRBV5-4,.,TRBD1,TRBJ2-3,CASSETGLDTQYF,TGTGCCAGCAGTGAGACAGGGCTGGATACGCAGTATTTT
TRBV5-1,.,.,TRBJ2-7,CASSLIGATYEQYF,TGCGCCAGCAGCTTGATCGGGGCCACCTACGAGCAGTACTTC
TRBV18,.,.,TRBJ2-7,CASSPPSKSYEQYF,TGTGCCAGCTCACCACCCAGCAAGTCCTACGAGCAGTACTTC
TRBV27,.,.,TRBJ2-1,CASSLLAGSSYNEQFF,TGTGCCAGCAGTTTACTCGCGGGGAGCTCCTACAATGAGCAGTTCTTC
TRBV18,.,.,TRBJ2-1,CASSLNNEQFF,TGCGCCAGCTCACTCAACAATGAGCAGTTCTTC
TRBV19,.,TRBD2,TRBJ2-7,CASSPWTSGSDGSYEQYF,TGTGCCAGTAGTCCGTGGACTAGCGGGAGTGACGGGTCCTACGAGCAGTACTTC
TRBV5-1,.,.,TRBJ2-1,CASSLGHIGQFF,TGCGCCAGCAGCTTGGGGCATATTGGGCAGTTCTTC
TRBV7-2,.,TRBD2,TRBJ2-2,CASKSMAAGGPWRTGELFF,TGTGCCAGCAAGTCCATGGCAGCGGGAGGGCCGTGGAGGACCGGGGAGCTGTTTTTT
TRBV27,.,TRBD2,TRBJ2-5,CASSLSRISGRTETQYF,TGTGCCAGCAGTTTATCGCGGATTAGCGGGAGAACTGAGACCCAGTACTTC
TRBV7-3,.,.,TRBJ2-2,CASSLLAGELFF,TGTGCCAGCAGCTTATTGGCCGGGGAGCTGTTTTTT
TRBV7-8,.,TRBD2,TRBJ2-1,CASSLARLAGVSSYNEQFF,TGTGCCAGCAGCTTAGCTCGACTAGCGGGAGTTTCATCCTACAATGAGCAGTTCTTC
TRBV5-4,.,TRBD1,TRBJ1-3,CASSLSGGAGNTIYF,TGTGCCAGCAGCTTATCAGGGGGTGCTGGAAACACCATATATTTT
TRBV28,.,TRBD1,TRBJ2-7,CASSTPHRGTYEQYF,TGTGCCTCCTCAACCCCTCACAGGGGAACCTACGAGCAGTACTTC
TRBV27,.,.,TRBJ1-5,CASSSWAGLSNQPQHF,TGTGCCAGCAGTTCTTGGGCAGGGCTGAGCAATCAGCCCCAGCATTTT
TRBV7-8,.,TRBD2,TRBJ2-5,CASSLRFSGGPRETQYF,TGTGCCAGCAGCTTAAGGTTCTCGGGAGGGCCACGGGAGACCCAGTACTTC
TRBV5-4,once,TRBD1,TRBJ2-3,CASSLGTGGISTDTQYF,TGTGCCAGCAGCTTGGGAACAGGGGGCATAAGCACAGATACGCAGTATTTT
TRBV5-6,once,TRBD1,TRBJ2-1,CASLNQGVFNEQFF,TGTGCCAGCCTAAACCAGGGGGTATTCAATGAGCAGTTCTTC